This T cell receptor beta chain was recovered during a study of T cell clones after liver transplantation. At the level of the study: TCRbeta sequencing after a pre-transplant mixed lymphocyte reaction identified graft-donor-reactive clones, later tracked in post-transplant blood. Standard immunosuppression, with no induction, continued until 12-24 months after transplant.

This clone was detected once. At one end, the junction sequence differs from germline, possibly due to a read error. Germline assignment: CDR1 MRHNA and CDR2 SNTAGT. This CDR3 spans 15 amino acids. TCRdb's copy holds only in-frame clones and misses some; the assay was immunoSEQ multiplex PCR. The sample includes around 19,000 clones, 65% to 85% of them seen just once. The sample here was CD8+ T cells from blood, taken more than 53 months after liver transplant. V usage is TRBV6-4 and J usage is TRBJ2-3, with 8 bases aligning to TRBD1. The TCR sequence derives from a human patient who received a liver transplant. Some T cells may be provided by the graft donor. The CDR3 sequence: CASSHSGQESDTQYF. DNA of the CDR3: TGTGCCAGCAGTCACTCGGGACAGGAGTCAGATACGCAGTATTTT.